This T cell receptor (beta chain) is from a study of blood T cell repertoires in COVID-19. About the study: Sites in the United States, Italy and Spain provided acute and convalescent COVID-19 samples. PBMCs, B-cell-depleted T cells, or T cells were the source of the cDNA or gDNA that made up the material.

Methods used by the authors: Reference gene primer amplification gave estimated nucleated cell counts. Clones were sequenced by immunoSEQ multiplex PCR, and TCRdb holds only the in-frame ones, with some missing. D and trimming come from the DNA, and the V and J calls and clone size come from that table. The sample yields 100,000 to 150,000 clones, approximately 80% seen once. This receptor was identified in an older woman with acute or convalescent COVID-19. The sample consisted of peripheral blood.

The CDR3 sequence is CASSSASQGLNTEAFF. In nucleotides, the CDR3 is TGTGCCAGCAGTTCCGCATCACAGGGGTTGAACACTGAAGCTTTCTTT. This rearrangement joins TRBV6-5 to TRBJ1-1; 7 nucleotides align to TRBD1. The V and J ends lost 4 bases and 0 bases, in that order; junction bases with no gene match: 8. This CDR3 has 16 residues. CDR1 MNHEY and CDR2 SVGAGI come from the germline V gene.